The 29 T cell receptor beta chains below were found in one sample sequenced in a study of Ad26.COV2.S vaccination and SARS-CoV-2 variants. Measured with immunoSEQ multiplex PCR; TCRdb has only the in-frame clones, and not every one. The sample consists of 300,000 to 400,000 clones, around 85% of them appearing once. This sample's treatment: around 19 received Ad26.COV2.S at low or high dose, single or two shots; about 5 received placebo; per-sample allocation not given. At day 63 after the first vaccine or placebo injection, samples were drawn. This specimen was peripheral blood, taken in a trial of Ad26.COV2.S vaccine versus placebo. These receptors came from a person aged 18-60 years who received the Ad26.COV2.S COVID-19 vaccine or a placebo.

The chain carries TRBV6-6 and TRBJ2-2; 7 bases are a match to TRBD1. Germline trimming cut 6 bases from V and 2 bases from J; bases unmatched to any gene: 6. Germline CDR1 is MNHNY and CDR2 is SVGAGI (reference sequence). This CDR3 region has 15 residues. The CDR3 nucleotides read TGTGCCAGCAGCAGAGGGACAGCCAACACCGGGGAGCTGTTTTTT. Translating gives CASSRGTANTGELFF.

The chain links TRBV5-1 to TRBJ1-2, with D unresolved. This CDR3 region has 16 residues. Germline lookup yields CDR1 SGHRS and CDR2 YFSETQ. Trimming cost V 3 bases and J 4 bases, with 19 bases left between them. The CDR3 region has the DNA TGCGCCAGCAGCTCCGACGGGGTGTGGGCCTTCTATGGCTACACCTTC. The encoded protein is CASSSDGVWAFYGYTF.

The CDR3 sequence is CASSISSGGLGETQYF. CDR3 nucleotides: TGTGCCAGCAGTATCTCCAGCGGGGGGTTAGGAGAGACCCAGTACTTC. This chain links TRBV25-1 with TRBJ2-5; TRBD2 agrees at 9 bases. With 5 bases clipped from V and 4 bases from J, the junction kept 11 bases outside the gene matches. The CDR3 spans 16 residues. CDR1 and CDR2 from the germline V gene are MGHDK and SYGVNS. The whole variable domain, filled in from reference TRBV25-1 and TRBJ2-5, reads EADIYQTPRYLVIGTGKKITLECSQTMGHDKMYWYQQDPGMELHLIHYSYGVNSTEKGDLSSESTVSRIRTEHFPLTLESARPSHTSQYLCASSISSGGLGETQYFGPGTRLLVL.

The V call is TRBV19, the J call TRBJ1-3, with D possibly being TRBD1 (5 bases). CDR1 is LNHDA, CDR2 SQIVND, per germline (reference sequence). Trimming removed 7 bases at V and 8 bases at J, with 15 bases between. The CDR3 consists of 13 residues. DNA of the CDR3: TGTGCCAGTATCCCCCGGGACGGGGACACCATATATTTT. Protein: CASIPRDGDTIYF.

This chain connects TRBV6-5 to TRBJ1-4; D remains unclear. Trimming stripped 0 bases from V and 13 bases from J, with 12 bases between. The CDR3 sequence is 13 residues long. Germline assignment: CDR1 MNHEY and CDR2 SVGAGI. CDR3 residues: CASSYSSLSSLFF. CDR3 DNA: TGTGCCAGCAGTTACTCCTCCCTGTCATCACTGTTTTTT.

The chain uses TRBV5-1 and TRBJ2-5; 10 bases are a match to TRBD2. From germline, CDR1 is SGHRS and CDR2 YFSETQ. Unmatched junction bases numbered 4, after V lost 3 bases and J lost 2 bases. This CDR3 has 15 residues. Here the CDR3 reads CASSSLAGGQETQYF. In nucleotides, the CDR3 is TGCGCCAGCAGCTCATTAGCGGGGGGTCAAGAGACCCAGTACTTC.

The V call is TRBV21-1, the J call TRBJ1-2; the DNA was not compared with TRBD1, the D call given in the table. TRBV21-1 is annotated as a pseudogene. The length of the CDR3 is 13 residues. This CDR3 is CARRGQTNYGYTF. The CDR3 DNA is TGTGCCAGGAGGGGACAGACTAACTATGGCTACACCTTC.

The chain is built from TRBV15 and TRBJ2-3; D call uncertain. Germline CDR1 and CDR2: LNHNV and YYDKDF (reference sequence). This CDR3 contains 15 residues. V dropped 3 bases and J dropped 1 base, with 11 bases sitting between them. The CDR3, as DNA: TGTGCCACCAGCAGTTTTTATACCCGCACAGATACGCAGTATTTT. Its translation: CATSSFYTRTDTQYF.

A word on this clone: Other nucleotide sequences from this sample produce the same CDR3. The chain carries TRBV12-3 or TRBV12-4 and TRBJ2-7, with D possibly called TRBD1 or TRBD2 (5 bases each). This CDR3 region has 13 residues. V lost 3 bases, J lost 4 bases, and 10 bases lay in between. CDR3 DNA sequence: TGTGCCAGCAGTTTCGGGACGTCATACGAGCAGTACTTC. This gives the protein CASSFGTSYEQYF.

This clone was seen just once. The CDR3 sequence is CASSQDRPGQGKETQYF. The DNA for the CDR3 is TGCGCCAGCAGCCAAGATCGCCCGGGGCAGGGGAAAGAGACCCAGTACTTC. The chain has TRBV4-1 and TRBJ2-5; maybe TRBD1 (6 bases). CDR3 length equals 17 residues. Per the germline V gene, CDR1 is MGHRA and CDR2 is YSYEKL. The ends were cut back, 0 bases at V and 3 bases at J, with 17 bases in the middle.

V usage is TRBV6-1 and J usage is TRBJ1-6; D remains unclear. The germline CDR1 and CDR2 sequences are MNHNS and SASEGT. The CDR3 is made up of 15 amino acids. The ends were cut back, 1 base at V and 4 bases at J, with 8 bases in the middle. The CDR3 protein is CASSEVGQYNSPLHF. CDR3 in DNA: TGTGCCAGCAGTGAAGTAGGGCAATATAATTCACCCCTCCACTTT.

The gene calls are TRBV19 and TRBJ2-7; 7 bases line up with TRBD1. This CDR3 region has 16 residues. V shed 5 bases and J 2 bases; nucleotides not matched to a gene: 12. CDR1 LNHDA and CDR2 SQIVND come from the germline V gene (reference sequence). Here the CDR3 reads CASSARQGEGPYEQYF. The CDR3, as DNA: TGTGCCAGTAGTGCAAGACAGGGAGAGGGGCCCTACGAGCAGTACTTC. Drawing the rest from reference TRBV19 and TRBJ2-7, the complete variable domain is DGGITQSPKYLFRKEGQNVTLSCEQNLNHDAMYWYRQDPGQGLRLIYYSQIVNDFQKGDIAEGYSVSREKKESFPLTVTSAQKNPTAFYLCASSARQGEGPYEQYFGPGTRLTVT.

The chain combines TRBV3-1 (or the pseudogene TRBV3-2) with TRBJ2-7; 7 bases agree with TRBD2. The CDR3 is made up of 15 amino acids. V was pared by 2 bases and J by 5 bases, with 9 bases of the junction left unmatched. CDR1 is LGHDT and CDR2 is YNNKEL in the germline V gene (reference sequence). The CDR3 reads CASSQMGGPRDEQYF. The CDR3 DNA follows: TGTGCCAGCAGCCAAATGGGAGGGCCGAGGGACGAGCAGTACTTC.

V and J are TRBV29-1 and TRBJ2-4; possible D gene TRBD2, 5 bases. The germline gives CDR1 SQVTM, CDR2 ANQGSEA. The CDR3 contains 14 residues. Trimming left V 2 bases short and J 0 bases short, with 8 bases between. CDR3 sequence: CSVEIGIAKNIQYF. The CDR3 DNA reads TGCAGCGTTGAAATCGGGATAGCCAAAAACATTCAGTACTTC.

This chain's CDR3 is CATRDPQREKLFF. CDR3 sequence (DNA): TGTGCCACTCGGGATCCCCAGCGAGAAAAACTGTTTTTT. The chain recombines TRBV19 with TRBJ1-4; D not certain. Per the germline V gene, CDR1 is LNHDA and CDR2 is SQIVND (reference sequence). The germline V and J ends were trimmed by 10 bases and 8 bases, with 17 bases remaining between them. This CDR3 has 13 amino acids.

The chain is built from TRBV5-5 and TRBJ2-3; TRBD1 agrees at 7 bases. Germline V gene lookup returns CDR1 SGHKS and CDR2 YYEKEE (reference sequence). Trimming cost V 4 bases and J 4 bases; bases outside gene matches: 9. This CDR3 has 15 amino acids. CDR3 in amino acids: CASSQETTGADTQYF. The CDR3 nucleotides are TGTGCCAGCAGCCAGGAAACTACAGGGGCAGATACGCAGTATTTT.

The genes are TRBV10-3 and TRBJ1-3, with 9 bases identical to TRBD1. V was pared by 1 base and J by 3 bases, with 13 bases of the junction left unmatched. This CDR3 comprises 19 residues. Germline assignment: CDR1 ENHRY and CDR2 SYGVKD. Here the CDR3 reads CAISEFHRDRDLFGNTIYF. As DNA, the CDR3 is TGTGCCATCAGTGAGTTTCACCGGGACAGGGATCTATTTGGAAACACCATATATTTT.

This clone appeared a few times. V and J are TRBV7-9 and TRBJ1-4, with D possibly being TRBD1 (6 bases). The CDR3 totals 15 residues. Trimming pared 5 bases from V and 5 bases from J, leaving 15 bases between. Germline CDR1 SEHNR, CDR2 FQNEAQ (reference sequence). The CDR3 loop reads CASSSTGSLNEKLFF. In DNA, the CDR3 is TGTGCCAGCAGCAGCACAGGGTCCCTCAATGAAAAACTGTTTTTT.

The chain employs TRBV28 and TRBJ1-5; the match to TRBD1 covers 11 bases. The ends lost 4 bases at V and 11 bases at J; junction bases unmatched: 10. The CDR3 has 15 residues. The germline gives CDR1 MDHEN, CDR2 SYDVKM. DNA for the CDR3: TGTGCCAGCAGTTCGTCGGGACAGGGGGGTTCGTCCCAGCATTTT. Translated: CASSSSGQGGSSQHF.

The chain carries TRBV28 and TRBJ1-6; D may be TRBD1 (5 bases). The length of the CDR3 is 15 residues. CDR1 is MDHEN and CDR2 is SYDVKM in the germline V gene. V was shortened by 7 bases and J by 0 bases, with 10 bases between the two germline ends. The DNA for the CDR3 is TGTGCCAGCACGGGGCAGGGCTCCTATAATTCACCCCTCCACTTT. Its protein product is CASTGQGSYNSPLHF.

V is TRBV5-4 and J is TRBJ1-2; TRBD1 matches 10 bases. Trimming removed 3 bases from V and 3 bases from J; junction bases left unmatched: 2. The CDR3 has 14 residues. Germline CDR1 is SGHNT and CDR2 is YYREEE (reference sequence). The CDR3 protein is CASSWTGGDYGYTF. Here the CDR3 DNA reads TGTGCCAGCAGCTGGACAGGGGGGGACTATGGCTACACCTTC.

This chain connects TRBV5-6 to TRBJ2-7, with a possible D match to TRBD2 (5 bases). V was cut by 2 bases and J by 4 bases, with 13 bases left in between. Germline-derived CDR1 and CDR2 are SGHDT and YYEEEE. The CDR3 runs 14 residues. The CDR3 sequence: CASSFTSVDYEQYF. As DNA, the CDR3 is TGTGCCAGCAGCTTCACTAGTGTGGATTACGAGCAGTACTTC.

V usage is TRBV18 and J usage is TRBJ2-6, with D hard to call. CDR1 and CDR2 (germline): KGHSH, LQKENI. Trimming pared 4 bases from V and 2 bases from J, leaving 6 bases between. This CDR3 contains 14 residues. Here the CDR3 DNA reads TGTGCCAGCTCACAGGACCCTGGGGCCAACGTCCTGACTTTC. It encodes CASSQDPGANVLTF.

This chain uses TRBV4-1 with TRBJ2-2; the D gene is possibly TRBD2 (5 bases). CDR1 MGHRA and CDR2 YSYEKL come from the germline V gene. The CDR3 extends over 17 amino acids. V was shortened by 0 bases and J by 3 bases, with 14 bases between the two germline ends. Written as DNA, the CDR3 is TGCGCCAGCAGCCAAGATGCGGAAGCGGCACACACCGGGGAGCTGTTTTTT. It translates to CASSQDAEAAHTGELFF.

The genes are TRBV5-5 and TRBJ2-3; 7 bases line up with TRBD1. V trimming: 4 bases; J trimming: 1 base; junction bases outside the gene matches: 3. The CDR3 is 14 residues long. The germline CDR1 and CDR2 sequences are SGHKS and YYEKEE (reference sequence). The CDR3 here is CASSPGQGTDTQYF. CDR3 DNA sequence: TGTGCCAGCAGCCCCGGACAGGGCACAGATACGCAGTATTTT.

The CDR3 sequence is CASSDDASFITGELFF. In DNA form, the CDR3 reads TGTGCCAGCAGTGACGACGCTAGCTTTATCACCGGGGAGCTGTTTTTT. This chain links TRBV2 with TRBJ2-2; D is possibly TRBD2 (5 bases). Germline assignment: CDR1 SNHLY and CDR2 FYNNEI. Trimming took 3 bases from V and 4 from J, leaving 15 bases between them. The CDR3 runs to 16 residues. Supplemented by reference TRBV2 and TRBJ2-2, the full variable domain reads EPEVTQTPSHQVTQMGQEVILRCVPISNHLYFYWYRQILGQKVEFLVSFYNNEISEKSEIFDDQFSVERPDGSNFTLKIRSTKLEDSAMYFCASSDDASFITGELFFGEGSRLTVL.

This clone was recorded once. This chain uses TRBV19 with TRBJ1-4; TRBD1 is a possible D gene (6 bases). With 6 bases removed from V and 8 bases from J, the gap between germline ends came to 13 bases. The CDR3 has 13 amino acids. Germline lookup yields CDR1 LNHDA and CDR2 SQIVND (reference sequence). The CDR3 sequence is CASRLQGGEKLFF. The CDR3 nucleotides read TGTGCCAGTAGATTACAGGGCGGGGAAAAACTGTTTTTT. Looking up the rest from reference TRBV19 and TRBJ1-4 gives the full variable domain: DGGITQSPKYLFRKEGQNVTLSCEQNLNHDAMYWYRQDPGQGLRLIYYSQIVNDFQKGDIAEGYSVSREKKESFPLTVTSAQKNPTAFYLCASRLQGGEKLFFGSGTQLSVL.

This clone showed up just a few times. The chain employs TRBV4-1 and TRBJ1-2, with D tentatively TRBD1 (5 bases). The CDR3 length is 14 residues. Looked up from germline, CDR1 is MGHRA and CDR2 is YSYEKL. The V end was cut by 3 bases, the J end by 5 bases, with 13 bases between. CDR3 DNA: TGCGCCAGCAGCCATAGGGACCGGGAGTATGGCTACACCTTC. Amino acids: CASSHRDREYGYTF.

The chain recombines TRBV28 with TRBJ2-5; 11 nucleotides agree with TRBD2. J was trimmed by 2 bases and V by 3 bases; bases with no gene match: 20. The CDR3 totals 21 residues. The germline V gene has CDR1 MDHEN and CDR2 SYDVKM. CDR3 coding DNA: TGTGCCAGCAGTTTCCACGGTGGGTTACGGACTAGCGGGCAGCCACAAGAGACCCAGTACTTC. Residues: CASSFHGGLRTSGQPQETQYF.